These 7 T cell receptor beta chains were sequenced from one sample in a study of identifying expanded T cells in peripheral blood. Assay: immunoSEQ multiplex PCR; the TCRdb copy retains only in-frame clones and omits some. Of some 76,000 clones detected, roughly 88% appear once; the ten largest clones hold over 2.5%. Specimen: blood. Source of these receptors: a person between 18 and 75 years old in good health.

The chain uses TRBV7-8 and TRBJ1-5; the D gene is possibly TRBD1 (6 bases). Germline V gene sequence: CDR1 SGHVS, CDR2 FQNEAQ. Deletions cut 5 bases from V and 5 bases from J, with 16 bases between. The CDR3 consists of 15 residues. CDR3 nucleotide sequence: TGTGCCAGCAGCCCCTATGAGCAGGGGTATCAGCCCCAGCATTTT. Encoded protein: CASSPYEQGYQPQHF.

The V gene is TRBV2, the J gene TRBJ2-1, with D hard to call. Per the germline V gene, CDR1 is SNHLY and CDR2 is FYNNEI. CDR3 length: 13 residues. V lost 7 bases, J lost 6 bases, and 13 bases lay in between. This chain's CDR3 is CASTHGRLNEQFF. CDR3 nucleotides: TGTGCCAGCACCCACGGACGGCTCAATGAGCAGTTCTTC.

The chain employs TRBV7-3 and TRBJ2-2; TRBD2 agrees at 10 bases. With V trimmed by 5 bases and J by 6 bases, 3 bases remained unmatched. The CDR3 has 14 amino acids. Germline V lookup: CDR1 SGHTA, CDR2 FQGTGA. For the CDR3, the DNA is TGTGCCAGCAGCCCCGGGACTAGCGCCGGGGAGCTGTTTTTT. Protein sequence: CASSPGTSAGELFF. The full variable domain, rest sourced from reference TRBV7-3 and TRBJ2-2, is GAGVSQTPSNKVTEKGKYVELRCDPISGHTALYWYRQSLGQGPEFLIYFQGTGAADDSGLPNDRFFAVRPEGSVSTLKIQRTERGDSAVYLCASSPGTSAGELFFGEGSRLTVL.

The rearrangement links TRBV19 to TRBJ2-2; unclear D gene. With 6 bases removed from V and 4 bases from J, the gap between germline ends came to 12 bases. This CDR3 is 14 amino acids long. Germline CDR1 reads LNHDA; CDR2 reads SQIVND (reference sequence). The CDR3 nucleotides are TGTGCCAGTAGGTCTTTCGTCAGCACCGGGGAGCTGTTTTTT. Its protein product is CASRSFVSTGELFF.

The V gene is TRBV7-9, the J gene TRBJ2-7, with D possibly TRBD1 on 7 matching bases. Trimming left V 3 bases short and J 12 bases short, with 21 bases between. The CDR3 spans 14 residues. The germline V gene has CDR1 SEHNR and CDR2 FQNEAQ (reference sequence). The CDR3 is CASSFAGGLTSLYF. The CDR3 DNA is TGTGCCAGCAGCTTTGCAGGGGGGTTAACCTCGTTGTACTTC.

CDR3 sequence: CASSVEDRRNTEAFF. Written as DNA, the CDR3 is TGTGCCAGCAGCGTAGAGGACAGGAGGAACACTGAAGCTTTCTTT. The chain couples TRBV9 to TRBJ1-1; 7 bases map to TRBD1. The CDR3 extends over 15 amino acids. CDR1 is SGDLS and CDR2 is YYNGEE in the germline V gene. With 0 bases clipped from V and 1 base from J, the junction kept 3 bases outside the gene matches.

Turning to this clone: The same CDR3 arises from other DNA sequences in this sample as well. The CDR3 is CASSLDRGTDTQYF. CDR3 nucleotides: TGCGCCAGCAGCCTCGACAGGGGCACAGATACGCAGTATTTT. The J gene is TRBJ2-3, the V gene TRBV5-1, with 7 bases lining up with TRBD1. Trimming took 4 bases from V and 1 from J; bases not matched to a gene: 3. This CDR3 has 14 residues. The germline CDR1 and CDR2 sequences are SGHRS and YFSETQ.